Presented here are 8 T cell receptor beta chains from one specimen sequenced in a study of blood T cell repertoires in COVID-19. Using immunoSEQ multiplex PCR, the repertoire was profiled, and TCRdb retains in-frame clones only, with some absent. Here the sample spans 200,000 to 300,000 clones, about 79% being singletons. Sequenced sample: peripheral blood. These TCRs come from a woman at least 80 years old with acute or convalescent COVID-19.

The chain combines TRBV7-8 with TRBJ1-2; D unresolved. The V gene's germline CDR1 is SGHVS and CDR2 FQNEAQ. There are 13 residues in the CDR3. Trimming stripped 5 bases from V and 7 bases from J, with 14 bases between. The CDR3 sequence is CASSLRMSLGYTF. The CDR3, as DNA: TGTGCCAGCAGCCTCCGTATGAGTCTTGGCTACACCTTC.

This clone was seen more than once but under ten times. The CDR3 DNA follows: TGTGCCAGTAGTAACCCAGGCATCGGTTACTACGAGCAGTACTTC. It codes for CASSNPGIGYYEQYF. The chain joins TRBV19 to TRBJ2-7; no firm D call. This CDR3 contains 15 residues. Between the trimmed V and J ends, which lost 4 bases and 3 bases, there was a span of 16 bases. Germline values: CDR1 LNHDA, CDR2 SQIVND (reference sequence). The variable domain in full, completed from reference TRBV19 and TRBJ2-7, reads DGGITQSPKYLFRKEGQNVTLSCEQNLNHDAMYWYRQDPGQGLRLIYYSQIVNDFQKGDIAEGYSVSREKKESFPLTVTSAQKNPTAFYLCASSNPGIGYYEQYFGPGTRLTVT.

V usage is TRBV7-2 and J usage is TRBJ1-2; 9 nucleotides match TRBD1. This CDR3 contains 16 residues. The V segment lost 5 bases and the J segment 5 bases; nucleotides outside the gene matches: 12. CDR1 is SGHTA and CDR2 is FQGNSA in the germline V gene. CDR3 nucleotide sequence: TGTGCCAGCAGCGCGCGTACAGGGGGCCTTGGGTATGGCTACACCTTC. Its translation: CASSARTGGLGYGYTF.

The chain couples TRBV5-1 to TRBJ2-2, with 10 bases aligning to TRBD1. V dropped 1 base and J dropped 3; count of bases not matched to a gene: 6. Germline V gene data show CDR1 as SGHRS and CDR2 as YFSETQ. The CDR3 has 17 residues. CDR3 protein: CASSLILGTGDTGELFF. The CDR3 bases are TGCGCCAGCAGCTTGATTTTAGGGACAGGGGACACCGGGGAGCTGTTTTTT.

The CDR3 spells CASSLGSDYQTDTQYF. In DNA form, the CDR3 reads TGTGCCAGCAGCTTAGGTTCGGACTACCAAACAGATACGCAGTATTTT. The J gene is TRBJ2-3, the V gene TRBV13, with a possible D match to TRBD2 (6 bases). This CDR3 contains 16 residues. Germline CDR1 and CDR2: PRHDT and FYEKMQ (reference sequence). V lost 0 bases to trimming and J lost 3 bases, with 13 bases between them.

This chain joins TRBV11-2 and TRBJ2-7; D is ambiguous. Germline-derived CDR1 and CDR2 are SGHAT and FQNNGV. The CDR3 spans 15 residues. Between the trimmed V and J ends, which lost 4 bases and 5 bases, there was a span of 18 bases. In DNA form, the CDR3 reads TGTGCCAGCAGCTCTGGCTGGGCACCGTCTAACGAGCAGTACTTC. It codes for CASSSGWAPSNEQYF.

This clone was picked up many times. The chain carries TRBV12-3 or TRBV12-4 and TRBJ1-6, with D perhaps TRBD1 (5 bases). V was cut by 7 bases and J by 7 bases, with 11 bases left in between. This CDR3 has 13 amino acids. CDR3 bases: TGTGCCAGCACCCTCGGACAAAATTCACCCCTCCACTTT. This translates into CASTLGQNSPLHF.

The chain uses TRBV3-1 (or the pseudogene TRBV3-2) and TRBJ2-3; D is ambiguous. Trimming removed 3 bases from V and 3 bases from J, with 10 bases in between. This CDR3 is built from 14 residues. Germline V lookup: CDR1 LGHDT, CDR2 YNNKEL (reference sequence). CDR3 residues: CASSHGRNTDTQYF. DNA for the CDR3: TGTGCCAGCAGCCACGGCAGGAATACAGATACGCAGTATTTT.